The 22 T cell receptor beta chains below were found in one sample sequenced in a study of CD8+ T cells in alopecia areata. Isolated RNA was reverse transcribed into cDNA used as the sequencing template. The assay was immunoSEQ multiplex PCR, and TCRdb's table has in-frame clones only and misses some. This sample carries more than 90,000 clones, none of them present only once. Input material: lesional skin. All receptors derive from a C3H/HeJ mouse with alopecia areata. Mice of this strain are of MHC haplotype H2-k.

This clone was counted a few times. These gene names are mouse names. The read gets to within 4 residues of the CDR3 end, and the germline J gene fills in the rest. The chain uses TRBV13-3 and TRBJ1-4; 8 bases fit TRBD1. This CDR3 comprises 15 residues. Looked up from germline, CDR1 is NNHDY and CDR2 is SYVADS. V shed 3 bases, J shed 2 bases, and the junction held 3 bases outside the gene matches. Here the CDR3 reads CASSGSGGSNERLFF. CDR3 DNA (partial): TGTGCCAGCAGTGGCTCAGGGGGCTCCAACGAA.

About this clone: Mouse gene names and germline throughout. Read sequence stops 4 residues before the CDR3 end, and the germline J gene provides the missing end. The chain joins TRBV13-2 to TRBJ2-1, with TRBD2 as a possible D gene (6 bases). The V and J ends lost 0 bases and 3 bases respectively, with 16 bases between them. The CDR3 totals 17 residues. The germline CDR1 and CDR2 sequences are NNHNN and SYGAGS (reference sequence). The sequenced part of the CDR3 DNA is TGTGCCAGCGGTGATGCAAGGCTGGCTGGGGTCTATGCT. This sequence encodes CASGDARLAGVYA. The entire CDR3 reads CASGDARLAGVYAEQFF.

This clone has a count of ten or more. Genes and germline are mouse. The read ends 4 residues before the CDR3 terminus; that terminus is restored from the germline J gene. The chain is built from TRBV13-3 and TRBJ1-4; 7 positions agree with TRBD1. The CDR3 has 15 amino acids. Germline V gene data show CDR1 as NNHDY and CDR2 as SYVADS. V shed 2 bases and J 4 bases; nucleotides not matched to a gene: 5. The sequenced part of the CDR3 DNA is TGTGCCAGCAGTGAAAGAAGGGACAGCAACGAA. Protein: CASSERRDSNE. In full, the CDR3 reads CASSERRDSNERLFF.

In this sample, this clone turned up a few times. The protein given in TCRdb and the translation of the DNA differ at residue 13, and the sequence presented here derives from the DNA. Gene names follow the mouse nomenclature. The read ends 3 residues early relative to the CDR3; the germline J gene fills the gap. This chain connects TRBV12-2 to TRBJ1-3; TRBD1 agrees at 8 bases. Losses at the gene ends were 0 bases for V and 2 bases for J; bases not matched to a gene: 5. The CDR3 extends over 16 amino acids. The germline CDR1 and CDR2 sequences are SGHLS and HYDKME. The CDR3 bases that were read are TGTGCCAGCTCTCTCGGACAGGGAGAGACTGGAAATACG. Translating it yields CASSLGQGETGNT. The complete CDR3 reads CASSLGQGETGNTLYF.

The table lists this clone with a few counts. Gene names are the mouse ones. The read is 4 residues too short to cover the CDR3 end, so that end is filled in from the germline J gene. The chain recombines TRBV13-3 with TRBJ2-7, with TRBD1 matching 8 bases. This CDR3 spans 14 amino acids. Germline CDR1 is NNHDY and CDR2 is SYVADS. This chain's CDR3 is CASSLRGREDEQYF. CDR3 bases read: TGTGCCAGCAGCCTCAGGGGGCGCGAAGAT.

This clone was observed at least ten times. Gene names follow the mouse nomenclature. The CDR3 goes on 4 residues after the read ends, and that part is filled in from the germline J gene. The V call is TRBV13-3, the J call TRBJ1-2; 8 nucleotides line up with TRBD1. CDR1 and CDR2 from the germline V gene are NNHDY and SYVADS. Trimming at V came to 5 bases and at J to 3 bases, leaving 6 bases not matched to a gene. The CDR3 consists of 14 residues. The CDR3 DNA, read in part, is TGTGCCAGCAGGCAGGGGGCAAGGGACTCC. Translating gives CASRQGARDS. The CDR3 as a whole reads CASRQGARDSDYTF.

About this clone: Mouse gene names apply. The read stops 4 residues short of the end of the CDR3; the missing end is completed from the germline J gene. The chain carries TRBV14 and TRBJ1-1; TRBD1 aligns across 7 bases. The CDR3 has 12 residues. Germline CDR1 SGHDT, CDR2 FRDEAV. CDR3 in amino acids: CASSPRGREVFF. The DNA read from the CDR3 is TGTGCCAGCAGTCCGAGGGGGCGA.

This clone has more than one count but fewer than ten. Gene names and germline match the mouse. The read gets to within 4 residues of the CDR3 end, and the germline J gene fills in the rest. The V and J genes are TRBV1 and TRBJ2-7; D is unresolved. CDR1 is NSQYPW, CDR2 LRSPGD, per germline (reference sequence). The germline V and J ends were trimmed by 0 bases and 3 bases, with 6 bases remaining between them. The CDR3 extends over 13 amino acids. The CDR3 region is CTCSADTIYEQYF. The sequenced part of the CDR3 DNA is TGCACCTGCAGTGCAGACACAATCTAT. The complete variable domain, with remaining parts taken from reference TRBV1 and TRBJ2-7, reads VTLLEQNPRWRLVPRGQAVNLRCILKNSQYPWMSWYQQDLQKQLQWLFTLRSPGDKEVKSLPGADYLATRVTDTELRLQVANMSQGRTLYCTCSADTIYEQYFGPGTRLTVL.

In regard to this clone: Genes and germline are mouse. The read finishes 4 residues shy of the CDR3 end, and the germline J gene is used to complete it. The chain combines TRBV1 with TRBJ2-1; TRBD1 aligns across 8 bases. The CDR3 has 15 residues. Germline CDR1 is NSQYPW and CDR2 is LRSPGD (reference sequence). J lost 6 bases, V lost 1 base, and 5 bases had no gene match. Incomplete CDR3 DNA: TGCACCTGCAGTGCAGTTCCGGACAGGGTTGCT. Amino acids: CTCSAVPDRVA. The CDR3 reads in full as CTCSAVPDRVAEQFF.

This clone was seen a handful of times. The protein recorded in TCRdb does not match the translated DNA at residue 8; the protein presented here comes from translating the DNA. The genes are named according to mouse. The read gets to within 3 residues of the CDR3 end, and the germline J gene fills in the rest. The gene calls are TRBV17 and TRBJ1-3, with unresolved D. The V gene lost 11 bases and the J gene lost 1 base, with 6 bases spanning the gap. Looked up from germline, CDR1 is MNHDT and CDR2 is YYDKIL. The CDR3 extends over 11 amino acids. The CDR3 is CAVGSGNTLYF. The DNA read from the CDR3 is TGTGCTGTAGGGTCTGGAAATACG.

Concerning this clone itself: At residue 12, TCRdb's protein is not the same as the translated DNA, so the protein here was read from the DNA. Gene names denote mouse genes. The sequenced fragment ends 3 residues before the CDR3 boundary, so the rest is inferred from the germline J gene. J is TRBJ1-3 and V is TRBV14, with 11 bases matching TRBD1. The length of the CDR3 is 15 residues. After removal of 4 bases from V and 2 bases from J, the junction contained 2 bases not matched to a gene. In germline, CDR1 is SGHDT, CDR2 FRDEAV. The covered CDR3 bases are TGTGCCAGCAGTCCGGGACAGGGGGCTGGAAATACG. This codes for CASSPGQGAGNT. The complete CDR3 reads CASSPGQGAGNTLYF.

This clone came up many times. The germline and genes are mouse ones. The CDR3 extends 4 residues past the end of the read, so its final part is completed from the germline J gene. V and J are TRBV1 and TRBJ2-5; 8 nucleotides agree with TRBD1. The CDR3 runs 13 residues. Looked up from germline, CDR1 is NSQYPW and CDR2 is LRSPGD (reference sequence). The chain's CDR3 is CTCSADRDDTQYF. The CDR3 bases that were read are TGCACCTGCAGTGCGGACAGGGACGAC.

In this sample, this clone turned up a few times. Germline and genes here are mouse. The CDR3 end lies 4 residues beyond the end of the read and is filled in from the germline J gene. The chain couples TRBV1 to TRBJ1-1; D gene uncertain. Germline CDR1 and CDR2: NSQYPW and LRSPGD (reference sequence). CDR3 length: 13 amino acids. The CDR3 loop reads CTCSARQETEVFF. Incomplete CDR3 DNA: TGCACCTGCAGTGCAAGGCAGGAGACA.

This clone was counted many times. Gene names are the mouse ones. CDR3 DNA (partial): TGCACCTGCAGTGCAGGAACGGGACAGGGATAT. This sequence encodes CTCSAGTGQGY. In full, the CDR3 is CTCSAGTGQGYEQYF. The chain uses TRBV1 and TRBJ2-7; 9 nucleotides line up with TRBD1. The CDR3 end is not reached by the read, which stops 4 residues before it; the germline J gene fills it in. The CDR3 has 15 amino acids. Germline V gene sequence: CDR1 NSQYPW, CDR2 LRSPGD (reference sequence).

In this sample, this clone turned up a few times. The genes and germline here are from mouse. The CDR3 loop reads CASSPPGQGQAETLYF. The DNA read from the CDR3 is TGTGCCAGCAGTCCTCCGGGACAGGGGCAGGCAGAA. The chain employs TRBV13-3 and TRBJ2-3; TRBD1 aligns across 10 bases. The observed sequence ends 4 residues before the CDR3 terminus, with the missing tail filled in from the germline J gene. The CDR3 consists of 16 residues. Per the germline V gene, CDR1 is NNHDY and CDR2 is SYVADS. V trimming: 4 bases; J trimming: 3 bases; junction bases outside the gene matches: 8.

Concerning this clone itself: Each gene name is a mouse one. The CDR3 bases that were read are TGTGCCAGCAGTCCCGGGACTTTAAACACCGGG. Its translation is CASSPGTLNTG. In full, the CDR3 reads CASSPGTLNTGQLYF. The chain uses TRBV13-1 and TRBJ2-2, with D maybe TRBD2 (6 bases). The CDR3 end falls 4 residues outside the read, so it is completed with the germline J gene. The CDR3 has 15 residues. In germline, CDR1 is NSHNY, CDR2 SYGAGN. With 4 bases removed from V and 1 base from J, the gap between germline ends came to 11 bases.

This clone was detected only a few times. Gene names and germline match the mouse. The sequence runs out 4 residues before the end of the CDR3; the remainder is reconstructed from the germline J gene. The gene calls are TRBV19 and TRBJ2-3; 9 nucleotides match TRBD1. CDR3 size: 14 residues. CDR1 and CDR2 from the germline V gene are FNHDT and SITEND (reference sequence). V gave up 6 bases and J gave up 4 bases; unmatched junction bases: 6. CDR3 amino acids: CASTPGTGPETLYF. The DNA read from the CDR3 is TGTGCCAGCACCCCCGGGACAGGGCCAGAA.

Turning to this clone: Genes here carry mouse names. The read is 4 residues too short to cover the CDR3 end, so that end is filled in from the germline J gene. The chain carries TRBV5 and TRBJ2-1; 9 positions agree with TRBD1. CDR1 and CDR2 (germline): LGHNA, YNLKQL (reference sequence). The CDR3 spans 15 residues. The CDR3 DNA, read in part, is TGTGCCAGCAGCCACCAGACAGGGGGAAACGCT. It is translated as CASSHQTGGNA. The CDR3, in full, reads CASSHQTGGNAEQFF.

This clone was observed at least ten times. Mouse names are used for the genes. The read halts 4 residues ahead of the CDR3 end, with the missing end drawn from the germline J gene. The chain has TRBV13-3 and TRBJ2-5, with D tentatively TRBD1 (5 bases). From germline, CDR1 is NNHDY and CDR2 SYVADS. The CDR3 contains 16 residues. Trimming stripped 3 bases from V and 0 bases from J, with 14 bases between. CDR3 DNA (partial): TGTGCCAGCAGTGCATTGGACGGACATAACCAAGAC. It codes for CASSALDGHNQD. The whole CDR3 sequence is CASSALDGHNQDTQYF.

The sample holds a few counts of this clone. Gene names and germline match the mouse. The sequenced fragment ends 4 residues before the CDR3 boundary, so the rest is inferred from the germline J gene. This chain joins TRBV17 and TRBJ2-5; 10 bases match TRBD1. The CDR3 is 12 amino acids. The germline gives CDR1 MNHDT, CDR2 YYDKIL. CDR3 protein: CATRDRGDTQYF. The part of the CDR3 DNA that was read is TGTGCTACAAGGGACAGGGGAGAC.

About this clone: Gene labels here are mouse ones. Read data end 4 residues before the CDR3 end; the end is taken from the germline J gene. The V call is TRBV13-3, the J call TRBJ1-1, with 8 bases that match TRBD1. Losses at the gene ends were 6 bases for V and 4 bases for J; bases not matched to a gene: 8. The CDR3 runs 14 residues. From germline, CDR1 is NNHDY and CDR2 SYVADS. This CDR3 is CASTSGGAGTEVFF. Partial CDR3 DNA: TGTGCCAGCACCTCAGGGGGCGCGGGCACA.

As concerns this clone: Genes and germline are mouse. The CDR3 end lies 4 residues beyond the end of the read and is filled in from the germline J gene. V gene TRBV13-1 combines with J gene TRBJ2-3, with 8 bases identical to TRBD2. The V gene's germline CDR1 is NSHNY and CDR2 SYGAGN. The CDR3 spans 17 residues. Unmatched junction bases numbered 6, after V lost 0 bases and J lost 0 bases. The DNA read from the CDR3 is TGTGCCAGCAGTGATGCAAGACTGGGGACTAGTGCAGAA. Translation gives CASSDARLGTSAE. The whole CDR3 protein is CASSDARLGTSAETLYF.